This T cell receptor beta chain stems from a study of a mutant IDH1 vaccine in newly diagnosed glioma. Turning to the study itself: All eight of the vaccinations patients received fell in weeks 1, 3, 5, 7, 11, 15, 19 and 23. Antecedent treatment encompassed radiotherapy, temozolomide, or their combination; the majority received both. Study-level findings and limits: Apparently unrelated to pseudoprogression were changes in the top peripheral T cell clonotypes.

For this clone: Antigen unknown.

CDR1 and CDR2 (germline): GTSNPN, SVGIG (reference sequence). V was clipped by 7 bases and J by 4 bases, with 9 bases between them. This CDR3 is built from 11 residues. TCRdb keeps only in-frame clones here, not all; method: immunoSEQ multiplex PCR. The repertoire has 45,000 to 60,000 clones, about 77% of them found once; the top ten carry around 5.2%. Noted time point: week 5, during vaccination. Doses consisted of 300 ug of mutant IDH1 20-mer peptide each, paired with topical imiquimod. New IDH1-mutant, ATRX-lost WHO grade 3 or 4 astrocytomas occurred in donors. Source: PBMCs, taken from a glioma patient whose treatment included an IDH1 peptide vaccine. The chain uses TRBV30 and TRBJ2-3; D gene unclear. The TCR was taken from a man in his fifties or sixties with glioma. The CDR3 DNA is TGTGCCTACGGCTCGTCAGATACGCAGTATTTT. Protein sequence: CAYGSSDTQYF.